This passage covers 30 T cell receptor beta chains from one sample sequenced in a study of T cells in Graves' hyperthyroidism and ophthalmopathy. Authors of the study amplified TCR beta CDR3 regions from RNA transcripts. TCR CDR3 underwent first-round RT-PCR with the HTBI primer set. From the multiplex PCR reads, TCRdb called clonotypes with MiXCR, one entry per CDR3 protein. The sample shows about 590,000 distinct CDR3 sequences, 12% to 15% of them seen only once. The specimen sequenced was blood. These receptors originate from a woman between 18 and 30 years old with Graves' ophthalmopathy.

This clonotype has ten or more counts. The chain carries TRBV7-9 and TRBJ2-3; possibly TRBD1 or TRBD2 for D (7 bases each). CDR3 size: 15 residues. Germline loops: CDR1 SEHNR, CDR2 FQNEAQ (reference sequence). Trimming took 5 bases from V and 4 from J, leaving 16 bases between them. CDR3 sequence: CASSPDREGSDTQYF. For the CDR3, the DNA is TGTGCCAGCAGCCCAGACAGGGAGGGGTCAGATACGCAGTATTTT.

The sample holds many counts of this clonotype. This chain links TRBV7-2 with TRBJ2-3, with D unresolved. This CDR3 has 15 amino acids. The germline V gene encodes CDR1 SGHTA and CDR2 FQGNSA. V lost 7 bases and J 0 bases, leaving 14 bases between the germline ends. CDR3 region: CASTLQFGSTDTQYF. The CDR3 DNA follows: TGTGCCAGCACCCTACAGTTCGGGAGCACAGATACGCAGTATTTT.

As concerns this clonotype: The junction and the germline gene differ at one end; a read error may be behind it. The V and J genes are TRBV7-9 and TRBJ2-1; TRBD1 agrees at 8 bases. CDR3 length equals 16 residues. The V gene's germline CDR1 is SEHNR and CDR2 FQNEAQ (reference sequence). The DNA of the CDR3 is TGCGCCAGCAGCCAGCCGGGACAGGCCCTCGGGAATGAGCAGTTCTTC. Translating gives CASSQPGQALGNEQFF.

This clonotype occurred many times. The chain combines TRBV20-1 with TRBJ2-1; tentatively, D is TRBD2 (5 bases). The CDR3 spans 14 residues. Germline V gene data show CDR1 as DFQATT and CDR2 as SNEGSKA (reference sequence). V dropped 8 bases and J dropped 5 bases, with 19 bases sitting between them. The CDR3 DNA sequence: TGCAGTACCAGCCGCGGGCGAACACACAATGAGCAGTTCTTC. It is translated as CSTSRGRTHNEQFF.

This clonotype has ten or more counts. V and J are TRBV3-1 and TRBJ1-2, with D perhaps TRBD1 (5 bases). V was clipped by 0 bases and J by 8 bases, with 13 bases between them. Germline V gene data show CDR1 as LGHDT and CDR2 as YNNKEL (reference sequence). The CDR3 sequence is 14 residues long. CDR3 in amino acids: CASSQDEQGRGYTF. DNA for the CDR3: TGTGCCAGCAGCCAAGATGAGCAGGGACGAGGCTACACCTTC.

There are many counts of this clonotype. The chain employs TRBV28 and TRBJ1-2, with D possibly matching TRBD1 (5 bases). CDR1 MDHEN and CDR2 SYDVKM come from the germline V gene. V lost 1 base and J lost 2, with 11 bases in between. The CDR3 extends over 15 amino acids. CDR3 DNA sequence: TGTGCCAGCAGTTTATACCAGGGACTAAACTATGGCTACACCTTC. It specifies CASSLYQGLNYGYTF.

The chain links TRBV7-3 to TRBJ2-3; TRBD1 is a possible D gene (6 bases). CDR1 is SGHTA and CDR2 is FQGTGA in the germline V gene. Trimming took off 4 bases at V and 2 bases at J, with 13 bases between the two ends. The CDR3 length is 15 residues. The CDR3 DNA sequence: TGTGCCAGCAGCTCCAGGGGCAGAATCACAGATACGCAGTATTTT. Translation: CASSSRGRITDTQYF. The variable domain in full, with the rest retrieved from reference TRBV7-3 and TRBJ2-3, is GAGVSQTPSNKVTEKGKYVELRCDPISGHTALYWYRQSLGQGPEFLIYFQGTGAADDSGLPNDRFFAVRPEGSVSTLKIQRTERGDSAVYLCASSSRGRITDTQYFGPGTRLTVL.

This clonotype has a handful of counts. A much larger clonotype is one base distant, so this may be a read error. This chain joins TRBV20-1 and TRBJ2-7; D assignment may be TRBD1 or TRBD2 (5 bases each). CDR3 length equals 14 residues. Germline CDR1 reads DFQATT; CDR2 reads SNEGSKA (reference sequence). V was clipped by 3 bases and J by 5 bases, with 17 bases between them. The CDR3 DNA is TGCAGTGCTAGCAGGTCGGGGCTCACGAACGAGCAGTACTTC. Its protein is CSASRSGLTNEQYF.

In its sample, this clonotype was seen a few times. The rearrangement links TRBV5-1 to TRBJ1-2; D gene unclear. The CDR3 sequence is 15 residues long. Trimming stripped 0 bases from V and 7 bases from J, with 16 bases between. CDR1 SGHRS and CDR2 YFSETQ come from the germline V gene. The CDR3 nucleotides are TGCGCCAGCAGCTTGGCCAAAGGTTCGGTCCGTGGCTACACCTTC. Encoded protein: CASSLAKGSVRGYTF.

This clonotype was detected many times. V gene TRBV24-1 combines with J gene TRBJ2-1; 10 positions match TRBD2. Germline V gives CDR1 KGHDR, CDR2 SFDVKD. V lost 3 bases and J lost 2; bases outside the gene matches: 0. The CDR3 has 15 amino acids. The CDR3 sequence is CATSDSGRAYNEQFF. CDR3 DNA sequence: TGTGCCACCAGTGATAGCGGGAGGGCCTACAATGAGCAGTTCTTC.

This clonotype was counted at least ten times. J is TRBJ2-2 and V is TRBV20-1; tentative D call: TRBD2 (5 bases). The CDR3 has 14 amino acids. V was clipped by 6 bases and J by 3 bases, with 14 bases between them. Germline V gene sequence: CDR1 DFQATT, CDR2 SNEGSKA (reference sequence). CDR3 sequence (DNA): TGCAGTGCCGAACGAGGGTGGGACACCGGGGAGCTGTTTTTT. As protein: CSAERGWDTGELFF.

This clonotype was observed many times. The chain carries TRBV28 and TRBJ1-5; D is undetermined. The germline V and J ends were trimmed by 2 bases and 5 bases, with 16 bases remaining between them. The CDR3 runs to 16 residues. Germline V CDR1 and CDR2: MDHEN, SYDVKM. The CDR3 here is CASSLMGEKWHQPQHF. The CDR3 DNA reads TGTGCCAGCAGTTTAATGGGAGAGAAGTGGCATCAGCCCCAGCATTTT. The whole variable domain, remainder taken from reference TRBV28 and TRBJ1-5, is DVKVTQSSRYLVKRTGEKVFLECVQDMDHENMFWYRQDPGLGLRLIYFSYDVKMKEKGDIPEGYSVSREKKERFSLILESASTNQTSMYLCASSLMGEKWHQPQHFGDGTRLSIL.

This sequence joins TRBV3-1 and TRBJ1-3; 7 bases are shared with TRBD1. V lost 4 bases to trimming and J lost 7 bases; unmatched junction nucleotides: 4. This CDR3 has 13 amino acids. CDR1 is LGHDT, CDR2 YNNKEL, per germline (reference sequence). This CDR3 reads CASSLRGQNTIYF. CDR3 nucleotide sequence: TGTGCCAGCAGCCTCCGGGGACAGAACACCATATATTTT.

This chain connects TRBV28 to TRBJ1-3; D is undetermined. The CDR3 has 15 amino acids. The germline gives CDR1 MDHEN, CDR2 SYDVKM. V was pared by 1 base and J by 4 bases, with 11 bases between. This CDR3 is CASSLYRVLGNTIYF. For the CDR3, the DNA is TGTGCCAGCAGTTTATATCGGGTACTGGGAAACACCATATATTTT.

The chain employs TRBV20-1 and TRBJ2-1; TRBD2 matches 9 bases. J was trimmed by 3 bases and V by 3 bases; bases with no gene match: 9. This CDR3 has 16 residues. The germline V gene encodes CDR1 DFQATT and CDR2 SNEGSKA (reference sequence). The CDR3 sequence: CSARVIGAGGYNEQFF. CDR3 in DNA: TGCAGTGCTAGGGTTATTGGAGCGGGGGGCTACAATGAGCAGTTCTTC.

In regard to this clonotype: A much larger clone differs by one base, so this may be a read error. This sequence joins TRBV12-5 and TRBJ2-1, with D perhaps TRBD2 (5 bases). From germline, CDR1 is LGHNT and CDR2 FRNRAP. The length of the CDR3 is 14 residues. Written as DNA, the CDR3 is TGTGCTGGTGGTTCGGGGAGTTTGGCCAATGAGCAGTTCTTC. This gives the protein CAGGSGSLANEQFF.

The chain combines TRBV2 with TRBJ2-5; tentatively, D is TRBD1 (5 bases). Trimming left V 1 base short and J 1 base short, with 22 bases between. Germline V lookup: CDR1 SNHLY, CDR2 FYNNEI. This CDR3 spans 19 amino acids. Here the CDR3 DNA reads TGTGCCAGCAGTGAAGGGTTCATGGGGCTGGTTAATTTCCAAGAGACCCAGTACTTC. It translates to CASSEGFMGLVNFQETQYF.

The rearrangement joins TRBV4-1 to TRBJ2-3, with 10 bases fitting TRBD1. Trimming took 5 bases from V and 2 from J; bases not matched to a gene: 4. In germline, CDR1 is MGHRA, CDR2 YSYEKL. This CDR3 has 15 amino acids. The CDR3 sequence is CASSEDRGITDTQYF. CDR3 bases: TGCGCCAGCAGCGAGGACAGGGGGATCACAGATACGCAGTATTTT.

This clonotype was picked up a small number of times. The V gene is TRBV11-3, the J gene TRBJ2-3, with a weak D call TRBD2 (5 bases). Germline assignment: CDR1 SGHNT and CDR2 YENEEA. The CDR3 is 18 residues long. Trimming removed 0 bases at V and 1 base at J, with 17 bases between. The CDR3 DNA follows: TGTGCCAGCAGCTTAGATCTGTCGGCGGGCCTTGGCACAGATACGCAGTATTTT. This sequence encodes CASSLDLSAGLGTDTQYF.

This clonotype appeared a few times. The chain combines TRBV24-1 with TRBJ1-2; D gene uncertain. Germline V gene data show CDR1 as KGHDR and CDR2 as SFDVKD. CDR3 length: 13 amino acids. Trimming removed 7 bases at V and 6 bases at J, with 14 bases between. This chain's CDR3 is CATSEGTGNGYTF. The CDR3 DNA sequence: TGTGCCACCAGCGAGGGAACCGGGAATGGCTACACCTTC.

This clonotype was recorded a few times. The chain links TRBV29-1 to TRBJ2-3, with D unclear. Trimming left V 4 bases short and J 0 bases short, with 8 bases between. The CDR3 has 13 residues. Germline V gene lookup returns CDR1 SQVTM and CDR2 ANQGSEA. CDR3 bases: TGCAGCGTTGCCTTTGGGAGCACAGATACGCAGTATTTT. Protein: CSVAFGSTDTQYF.

The chain couples TRBV2 to TRBJ1-2; no firm D call. Trimming took off 6 bases at V and 8 bases at J, with 7 bases between the two ends. From germline, CDR1 is SNHLY and CDR2 FYNNEI. The CDR3 sequence is 10 residues long. The CDR3 sequence is CASRASGYTF. The CDR3 coding sequence is TGTGCCAGCAGGGCGTCAGGCTACACCTTC. Variable domain in full (rest from reference TRBV2 and TRBJ1-2): EPEVTQTPSHQVTQMGQEVILRCVPISNHLYFYWYRQILGQKVEFLVSFYNNEISEKSEIFDDQFSVERPDGSNFTLKIRSTKLEDSAMYFCASRASGYTFGSGTRLTVV.

This chain links TRBV30 with TRBJ2-7; 14 bases match TRBD2. Germline V lookup: CDR1 GTSNPN, CDR2 SVGIG (reference sequence). This CDR3 comprises 15 residues. Trimming took 2 bases from V and 4 from J; bases not matched to a gene: 4. In DNA form, the CDR3 reads TGTGCCTGGAGTTCGACTAGCGGGAGGGGGTACGAGCAGTACTTC. Translation gives CAWSSTSGRGYEQYF. Using reference TRBV30 and TRBJ2-7 for the parts outside the CDR3, the full variable domain is SQTIHQWPATLVQPVGSPLSLECTVEGTSNPNLYWYRQAAGRGLQLLFYSVGIGQISSEVPQNLSASRPQDRQFILSSKKLLLSDSGFYLCAWSSTSGRGYEQYFGPGTRLTVT.

The chain uses TRBV4-3 and TRBJ2-2, with 15 bases aligning to TRBD2. The length of the CDR3 is 18 residues. The ends lost 1 base at V and 3 bases at J; junction bases unmatched: 3. The germline CDR1 and CDR2 sequences are LGHNA and YSLEER. CDR3 nucleotide sequence: TGCGCCAGCAGCCAAGGGACTAGCGGGAGGGCAGACACCGGGGAGCTGTTTTTT. Translated: CASSQGTSGRADTGELFF.

In regard to this clonotype: A much more abundant neighbour one base away suggests this may be a read error. The conserved final phenylalanine or tryptophan is absent from the CDR3, which likely points to a read error. This rearrangement joins TRBV10-2 to TRBJ2-7; D is undetermined. Germline loops: CDR1 WSHSY, CDR2 SAAADI. CDR3 length equals 13 residues. CDR3 coding DNA: TGTGCCAGCAGTTTACACAGCTCCTACGAGCAGTACCTC. This translates into CASSLHSSYEQYL.

The table lists this clonotype with a few counts. The gene calls are TRBV5-4 and TRBJ2-7, with TRBD2 identical over 13 bases. This CDR3 has 16 residues. Germline loops: CDR1 SGHNT, CDR2 YYREEE (reference sequence). V shed 6 bases and J 7 bases; nucleotides not matched to a gene: 13. The CDR3 sequence: CASKPLGLAGEGEQYF. CDR3 in DNA: TGTGCCAGCAAACCACTCGGACTAGCGGGAGAGGGTGAGCAGTACTTC. Full variable domain (rest looked up from reference TRBV5-4 and TRBJ2-7): ETGVTQSPTHLIKTRGQQVTLRCSSQSGHNTVSWYQQALGQGPQFIFQYYREEENGRGNFPPRFSGLQFPNYSSELNVNALELDDSALYLCASKPLGLAGEGEQYFGPGTRLTVT.

This clonotype was seen a few times. Since a much larger clone is just one base distant, this may be a read error. The chain couples TRBV28 to TRBJ2-2; maybe TRBD2 (5 bases). Germline V gene data show CDR1 as MDHEN and CDR2 as SYDVKM. The CDR3 is 15 residues long. CDR3 protein: CASSFPTVRAGELSF. The CDR3 DNA sequence: TGTGCCAGCAGTTTTCCGACGGTACGAGCCGGGGAGCTGTCTTTT.

Many counts were recorded for this clonotype. This CDR3 reads CASSLGGSLYGYTF. The CDR3 DNA sequence: TGTGCCAGCAGCTTAGGCGGCAGCCTATATGGCTACACCTTC. The gene calls are TRBV7-2 and TRBJ1-2; D call uncertain. The CDR3 spans 14 residues. Germline CDR1 reads SGHTA; CDR2 reads FQGNSA. The V end lost 1 base, the J end lost 5 bases, and 11 bases lay between the germline ends.

The table lists this clonotype with a few counts. The junction departs from germline at one end; a sequencing error may be responsible. The chain joins TRBV12-3 or TRBV12-4 to TRBJ2-2, with D unclear. The CDR3 loop spans 13 amino acids. Here the CDR3 reads CGSSHQNTGELFF. Written as DNA, the CDR3 is TGTGGCAGCAGTCACCAGAACACCGGGGAGCTGTTTTTT.

Only a few counts were recorded for this clonotype. The chain uses TRBV3-1 and TRBJ2-1; tentatively, D is TRBD2 (5 bases). This CDR3 comprises 19 residues. From germline, CDR1 is LGHDT and CDR2 YNNKEL (reference sequence). The germline V and J ends were trimmed by 0 bases and 2 bases, with 20 bases remaining between them. CDR3 DNA sequence: TGTGCCAGCAGCCAAGAACGGGAAGGTCCAGAAAAGGCCTACAATGAGCAGTTCTTC. This gives the protein CASSQEREGPEKAYNEQFF.